This T cell receptor beta chain was profiled in a study of CD8+ T cells in alopecia areata. Following RNA extraction, reverse transcription yielded cDNA that acted as the sequencing template. Only in-frame clones appear in the TCRdb table, and some are missing; sequencing was by immunoSEQ multiplex PCR. The data show 95,000 to 100,000 clones, approximately 63% seen once. This sample's treatment: oral pan-JAK inhibitor, 5-10 mg twice daily. This clone was detected only a few times. This receptor was taken from a human donor with alopecia areata. The specimen was CD8+ T cells sorted from blood, collected around week 55, from a patient treated with tofacitinib.

In DNA form, the CDR3 reads TGTGCCAGCAGTCCGACTAGCTGGGAGACCCAGTACTTC. It specifies CASSPTSWETQYF. The chain has TRBV27 and TRBJ2-5, with 7 bases identical to TRBD2. The CDR3 runs to 13 residues. Germline V gene sequence: CDR1 MNHEY, CDR2 SMNVEV (reference sequence). V lost 5 bases and J lost 5; bases outside the gene matches: 5.